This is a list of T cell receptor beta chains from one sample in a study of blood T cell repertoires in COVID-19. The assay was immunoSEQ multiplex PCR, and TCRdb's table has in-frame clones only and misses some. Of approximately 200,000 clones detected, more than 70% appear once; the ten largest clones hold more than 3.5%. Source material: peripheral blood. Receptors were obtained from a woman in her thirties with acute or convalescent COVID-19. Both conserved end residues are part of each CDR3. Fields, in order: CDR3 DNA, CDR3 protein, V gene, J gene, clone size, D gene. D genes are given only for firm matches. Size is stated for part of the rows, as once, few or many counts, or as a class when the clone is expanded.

CDR3 DNA: TGCAGCACTTTACAGGGAATGGCGGGTGAAGCTTTCTTT
CDR3 protein: CSTLQGMAGEAFF
V gene: TRBV29-1
J gene: TRBJ1-1
clone size: NA
D gene: NA

CDR3 DNA: TGTGCCAGCAGTTTATCGGCTAGCGGGGGCCAAGAGACCCAGTACTTC
CDR3 protein: CASSLSASGGQETQYF
V gene: TRBV28
J gene: TRBJ2-5
clone size: NA
D gene: TRBD2

CDR3 DNA: TGTGCCAGCAGCCAATATGGACTAGCGGGACTATACAATGAGCAGTTCTTC
CDR3 protein: CASSQYGLAGLYNEQFF
V gene: TRBV3-1/TRBV3-2
J gene: TRBJ2-1
clone size: once
D gene: TRBD2

CDR3 DNA: TGTGCCAGCACCCCTAATAAGTCCTACAATGAGCAGTTCTTC
CDR3 protein: CASTPNKSYNEQFF
V gene: TRBV28
J gene: TRBJ2-1
clone size: few
D gene: NA

CDR3 DNA: TGCGCCAGCAGCTCACAACAGCTTTCTAATTCACCCCTCCACTTT
CDR3 protein: CASSSQQLSNSPLHF
V gene: TRBV5-1
J gene: TRBJ1-6
clone size: NA
D gene: NA

CDR3 DNA: TGTGCCAGCAGTGACGAGGCGGGAGTCGGTGAGCAGTTCTTC
CDR3 protein: CASSDEAGVGEQFF
V gene: TRBV6-1
J gene: TRBJ2-1
clone size: NA
D gene: TRBD2

CDR3 DNA: TGTGCCAGCAGCTCTTACTACGAGCAGTACTTC
CDR3 protein: CASSSYYEQYF
V gene: TRBV5-6
J gene: TRBJ2-7
clone size: NA
D gene: NA

CDR3 DNA: TGTGCCAGCAAAATCCGTTCGGAAGCTTTCTTT
CDR3 protein: CASKIRSEAFF
V gene: TRBV12-3/TRBV12-4
J gene: TRBJ1-1
clone size: once
D gene: NA

CDR3 DNA: TGTGCCAGCAGCGTTGGAGGGGGGGCAGATACGCAGTATTTT
CDR3 protein: CASSVGGGADTQYF
V gene: TRBV2
J gene: TRBJ2-3
clone size: NA
D gene: NA

CDR3 DNA: TGTGCCAGCCGGGACAGGGCGTCCGAGCAGTACTTC
CDR3 protein: CASRDRASEQYF
V gene: TRBV2
J gene: TRBJ2-7
clone size: NA
D gene: TRBD1

CDR3 DNA: TGCGCCAGCAGCGATACTAGCGGGAGCCCAGATACGCAGTATTTT
CDR3 protein: CASSDTSGSPDTQYF
V gene: TRBV5-1
J gene: TRBJ2-3
clone size: NA
D gene: TRBD2

CDR3 DNA: TGTGCCAGCAGCTTGGGGTCGAGCACTGAAGCTTTCTTT
CDR3 protein: CASSLGSSTEAFF
V gene: TRBV5-6
J gene: TRBJ1-1
clone size: NA
D gene: NA

CDR3 DNA: TGTGCCAGCAGTTCCTTATCCCCTGAAGCTTTCTTT
CDR3 protein: CASSSLSPEAFF
V gene: TRBV28
J gene: TRBJ1-1
clone size: NA
D gene: NA

CDR3 DNA: TGTGCCACCAGCAGAGATACGTCTAGCGGGAGAACAGATACGCAGTATTTT
CDR3 protein: CATSRDTSSGRTDTQYF
V gene: TRBV15
J gene: TRBJ2-3
clone size: NA
D gene: TRBD2

CDR3 DNA: TGCGCCAGCAGGCGGGGGGAGGCTGGAAACACCATATATTTT
CDR3 protein: CASRRGEAGNTIYF
V gene: TRBV10-2
J gene: TRBJ1-3
clone size: few
D gene: NA

CDR3 DNA: TGTGCCAGCAGCCCCGGACTAGCGGCAGACAATGAGCAGTTCTTC
CDR3 protein: CASSPGLAADNEQFF
V gene: TRBV28
J gene: TRBJ2-1
clone size: once
D gene: TRBD2

CDR3 DNA: TGTGCCAGCAGCTTGGCCGGGACAGGTTATTATAATTCACCCCTCCACTTT
CDR3 protein: CASSLAGTGYYNSPLHF
V gene: TRBV5-5
J gene: TRBJ1-6
clone size: once
D gene: TRBD1

CDR3 DNA: TGTGCCAGCAGCCCAGGACAGGCTGAGTTTTATCAGCCCCAGCATTTT
CDR3 protein: CASSPGQAEFYQPQHF
V gene: TRBV5-5
J gene: TRBJ1-5
clone size: NA
D gene: TRBD1

CDR3 DNA: TGCGCCAGCAGCTTGGGAGGGGAGCAGTACTTC
CDR3 protein: CASSLGGEQYF
V gene: TRBV5-1
J gene: TRBJ2-7
clone size: NA
D gene: NA

CDR3 DNA: TGTGCCAGCAGAGAGCAGGGGGCGGCCCTTTCACCCCTCCACTTT
CDR3 protein: CASREQGAALSPLHF
V gene: TRBV6-5
J gene: TRBJ1-6
clone size: few
D gene: TRBD1

CDR3 DNA: TGTGCCAGCAGGGGGTGGGGCGGCGGGACCCAGTACTTC
CDR3 protein: CASRGWGGGTQYF
V gene: TRBV28
J gene: TRBJ2-5
clone size: NA
D gene: NA

CDR3 DNA: TGTGCCAGCAGCTTAAATAGACAGCCCCAGCATTTT
CDR3 protein: CASSLNRQPQHF
V gene: TRBV7-2
J gene: TRBJ1-5
clone size: NA
D gene: NA

CDR3 DNA: TGTGCCATCAGCCGGGGACTAGCGGAGCACAATGAGCAGTTCTTC
CDR3 protein: CAISRGLAEHNEQFF
V gene: TRBV10-3
J gene: TRBJ2-1
clone size: NA
D gene: TRBD2

CDR3 DNA: TGTGCCAGCAGCTCAACCGGGACTAGTATCGCGGCCTACGAGCAGTACTTC
CDR3 protein: CASSSTGTSIAAYEQYF
V gene: TRBV7-9
J gene: TRBJ2-7
clone size: NA
D gene: TRBD2

CDR3 DNA: TGTGCCAGCTCACCCTACAGGGGTTCAGATACGCAGTATTTT
CDR3 protein: CASSPYRGSDTQYF
V gene: TRBV18
J gene: TRBJ2-3
clone size: NA
D gene: TRBD1

CDR3 DNA: TGTGCCAGCAGCGGAACCGGGACAGGGAATGAAAAACTGTTTTTT
CDR3 protein: CASSGTGTGNEKLFF
V gene: TRBV7-9
J gene: TRBJ1-4
clone size: NA
D gene: TRBD1

CDR3 DNA: TGTGCCAGCCCCCCAGACCTAGTGGCTCGGGCCCAGTACTTC
CDR3 protein: CASPPDLVARAQYF
V gene: TRBV7-3
J gene: TRBJ2-5
clone size: NA
D gene: NA

CDR3 DNA: TGTGCCAGCAGTTTACACAGTCGCTCCTACAATGAGCAGTTCTTC
CDR3 protein: CASSLHSRSYNEQFF
V gene: TRBV28
J gene: TRBJ2-1
clone size: few
D gene: NA

CDR3 DNA: TGTGCCAGCAGTTACTCCGGTAGAGAGGAGCTGTTTTTT
CDR3 protein: CASSYSGREELFF
V gene: TRBV6-2/TRBV6-3
J gene: TRBJ2-2
clone size: NA
D gene: NA

CDR3 DNA: TGTGCCAGCAAAATACAACAGGGGGAGTGGGGAAAACTGTTTTTT
CDR3 protein: CASKIQQGEWGKLFF
V gene: TRBV2
J gene: TRBJ1-4
clone size: NA
D gene: TRBD1

CDR3 DNA: TGTGCCGTCCGGGACAGGGTTTCCTACGAGCAGTACTTC
CDR3 protein: CAVRDRVSYEQYF
V gene: TRBV19
J gene: TRBJ2-7
clone size: NA
D gene: TRBD1

CDR3 DNA: TGTGCCAGCTACTTCACACAGTACAATGAGCAGTTCTTC
CDR3 protein: CASYFTQYNEQFF
V gene: TRBV21-1
J gene: TRBJ2-1
clone size: NA
D gene: NA

CDR3 DNA: TGTGCCAGCATCCCCGGCGGGGCCTTAAACACCGGGGAGCTGTTTTTT
CDR3 protein: CASIPGGALNTGELFF
V gene: TRBV28
J gene: TRBJ2-2
clone size: NA
D gene: NA

CDR3 DNA: TGTGCCAGCAGTTTAACCTCAGGGGGCAATGGCTACACCTTC
CDR3 protein: CASSLTSGGNGYTF
V gene: TRBV6-2/TRBV6-3
J gene: TRBJ1-2
clone size: NA
D gene: TRBD1

CDR3 DNA: TGTGCCAGCAGCTCAGTTTTTTACGAGCAGTACTTC
CDR3 protein: CASSSVFYEQYF
V gene: TRBV7-8
J gene: TRBJ2-7
clone size: NA
D gene: NA

CDR3 DNA: TGTGCCAGCAGTTACACGCCTGGACTAGCGGGAGGAGAGTTCTTC
CDR3 protein: CASSYTPGLAGGEFF
V gene: TRBV6-6
J gene: TRBJ2-1
clone size: NA
D gene: TRBD2